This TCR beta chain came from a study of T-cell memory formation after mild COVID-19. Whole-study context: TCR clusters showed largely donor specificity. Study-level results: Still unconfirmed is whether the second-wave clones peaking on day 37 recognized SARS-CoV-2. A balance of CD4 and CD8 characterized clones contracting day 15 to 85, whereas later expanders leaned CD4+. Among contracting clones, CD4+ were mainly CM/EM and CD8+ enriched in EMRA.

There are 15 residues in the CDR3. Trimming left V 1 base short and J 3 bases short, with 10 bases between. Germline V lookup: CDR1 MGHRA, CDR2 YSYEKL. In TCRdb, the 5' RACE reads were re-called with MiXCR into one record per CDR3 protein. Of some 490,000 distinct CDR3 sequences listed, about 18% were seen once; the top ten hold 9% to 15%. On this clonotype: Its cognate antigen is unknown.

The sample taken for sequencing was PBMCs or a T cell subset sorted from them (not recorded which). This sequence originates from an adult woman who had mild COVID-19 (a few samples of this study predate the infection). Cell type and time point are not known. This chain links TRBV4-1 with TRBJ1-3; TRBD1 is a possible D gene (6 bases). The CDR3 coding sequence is TGCGCCAGCAGCCAAGGTTGGGGGCTTGGAAACACCATATATTTT. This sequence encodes CASSQGWGLGNTIYF.